Each of the 21 T cell receptor beta chains below was sequenced from the same sample in a study of T cells in Graves' hyperthyroidism and ophthalmopathy. There were TCR beta CDR3 regions amplified from RNA transcripts. In the first-round RT-PCR of the TCR CDR3, the HTBI primer set was used. TCRdb reprocessed the multiplex PCR reads via MiXCR and lists one record per CDR3 protein. The sample lists under 350,000 distinct CDR3 sequences; over 15% were seen once. The material sequenced was blood. All receptors derive from a woman aged 55-70 years with Graves' ophthalmopathy.

This clonotype was observed a handful of times. The chain recombines TRBV5-1 with TRBJ2-5, with D tentatively TRBD1 (6 bases). Per germline, CDR1 SGHRS and CDR2 YFSETQ. The CDR3 has 14 amino acids. Trimming removed 6 bases from V and 6 bases from J, with 18 bases in between. The CDR3 DNA reads as TGCGCCAGCACCCTGGGTAGCCAGGGGAAGACCCAGTACTTC. Protein product: CASTLGSQGKTQYF.

The chain carries TRBV20-1 and TRBJ2-2, with 8 bases aligning to TRBD1. The ends lost 0 bases at V and 5 bases at J; junction bases unmatched: 5. Germline CDR1 is DFQATT and CDR2 is SNEGSKA (reference sequence). This CDR3 region has 15 residues. Here the CDR3 reads CSARDQRQGTGELFF. The CDR3 bases are TGCAGTGCTAGAGATCAGAGACAGGGGACCGGGGAGCTGTTTTTT.

The gene calls are TRBV6-5 and TRBJ2-3, with 9 bases lining up with TRBD2. Germline trimming cut 4 bases from V and 4 bases from J; bases unmatched to any gene: 15. The germline CDR1 and CDR2 sequences are MNHEY and SVGAGI. The CDR3 has 18 amino acids. The CDR3 bases are TGTGCCAGCAGTTCCACCGGGACTAGCCCCGGTCCTCCAGATACGCAGTATTTT. Translation: CASSSTGTSPGPPDTQYF.

In its sample, this clonotype was seen a few times. The genes are TRBV5-1 and TRBJ2-4; D remains ambiguous. Trimming left V 4 bases short and J 10 bases short, with 12 bases between. The germline V gene encodes CDR1 SGHRS and CDR2 YFSETQ. The CDR3 is 12 amino acids. CDR3 sequence reads: CASSPGQMIQYF. Here the CDR3 DNA reads TGCGCCAGCAGCCCCGGGCAGATGATTCAGTACTTC.

This clonotype was counted ten times or more. The chain combines TRBV6-2 or TRBV6-3 with TRBJ2-7; D is uncertain. CDR1 is MNHEY, CDR2 SVGEGT, per germline. CDR3 size: 15 residues. Trimming shortened V by 6 bases and J by 4 bases, and 19 bases separated the two germline ends. CDR3 DNA sequence: TGTGCCAGCAGGATTCACTCGGGCCAGAGTTACGAGCAGTACTTC. Protein product: CASRIHSGQSYEQYF.

This clonotype was seen many times. The V and J genes are TRBV6-2 or TRBV6-3 and TRBJ2-3; D is unclear. With 6 bases removed from V and 2 bases from J, the gap between germline ends came to 12 bases. The germline V gene has CDR1 MNHEY and CDR2 SVGEGT. CDR3 size: 14 residues. CDR3 amino acids: CASRKRIFTDTQYF. For the CDR3, the DNA is TGTGCCAGCAGAAAACGGATCTTCACAGATACGCAGTATTTT.

Worth noting for this clonotype: Possible read error: a much larger clone is one base away. CDR3 amino acids: CVSPGEGAEDTQYF. CDR3 in DNA: TGTGTCAGTCCTGGAGAGGGGGCGGAAGATACGCAGTATTTT. This chain uses TRBV19 with TRBJ2-3, with 7 bases matching TRBD1. CDR3 length: 14 amino acids. Per germline, CDR1 LNHDA and CDR2 SQIVND (reference sequence).

This clonotype was counted between two and nine times. The gene calls are TRBV4-3 and TRBJ2-3, with TRBD2 matching over 10 bases. Germline values: CDR1 LGHNA, CDR2 YSLEER. Germline trimming cut 1 base from V and 6 bases from J; bases unmatched to any gene: 10. The CDR3 sequence is 17 residues long. The CDR3 DNA reads as TGCGCCAGCAGCCAAGTTTTATTAGCGGGGGGAGGGGATACGCAGTATTTT. Protein sequence: CASSQVLLAGGGDTQYF.

This clonotype was picked up many times. This rearrangement joins TRBV12-3 or TRBV12-4 to TRBJ1-5; 8 bases line up with TRBD1. The ends lost 6 bases at V and 5 bases at J; junction bases unmatched: 6. CDR3 length: 14 amino acids. CDR3 region: CASSPNRGDQPQHF. The DNA of the CDR3 is TGTGCCAGCAGCCCCAACAGGGGGGATCAGCCCCAGCATTTT.

This clonotype was observed a handful of times. This chain connects TRBV29-1 to TRBJ2-1; D gene unclear. Trimming removed 8 bases from V and 2 bases from J, with 13 bases in between. The germline V gene encodes CDR1 SQVTM and CDR2 ANQGSEA. The CDR3 contains 13 residues. The CDR3 reads CSLRSLTYNEQFF. The CDR3, as DNA: TGCAGCCTTCGGTCACTAACCTACAATGAGCAGTTCTTC.

The sample holds many counts of this clonotype. This chain's CDR3 is CASALASGGRREQFF. For the CDR3, the DNA is TGTGCCAGCGCACTAGCTAGCGGGGGGCGCAGGGAGCAGTTCTTC. The rearrangement joins TRBV6-2 or TRBV6-3 to TRBJ2-1; TRBD2 matches at 11 bases. The V segment lost 8 bases and the J segment 10 bases; nucleotides outside the gene matches: 13. Germline-derived CDR1 and CDR2 are MNHEY and SVGEGT. The CDR3 loop spans 15 amino acids.

This clonotype was detected many times. The chain joins TRBV11-3 to TRBJ2-1; D is unresolved. The V gene's germline CDR1 is SGHNT and CDR2 YENEEA. This CDR3 is 14 amino acids long. Trimming removed 5 bases at V and 0 bases at J, with 8 bases between. The CDR3 reads CASSARDSYNEQFF. The CDR3 DNA reads as TGTGCCAGCAGCGCTAGAGACTCCTACAATGAGCAGTTCTTC. Variable domain in full (rest from reference TRBV11-3 and TRBJ2-1): EAGVVQSPRYKIIEKKQPVAFWCNPISGHNTLYWYLQNLGQGPELLIRYENEEAVDDSQLPKDRFSAERLKGVDSTLKIQPAELGDSAVYLCASSARDSYNEQFFGPGTRLTVL.

The sample holds many counts of this clonotype. The rearrangement uses TRBV6-1 and TRBJ1-5; no clear D. Per the germline V gene, CDR1 is MNHNS and CDR2 is SASEGT. Trimming cost V 7 bases and J 6 bases, with 16 bases left between them. The CDR3 loop spans 14 amino acids. DNA for the CDR3: TGTGCCAGCACCGGAGTAGGGAGTGGTCAGCCCCAGCATTTT. This translates into CASTGVGSGQPQHF.

This chain's CDR3 is CATSIGDTGELFF. In nucleotides, the CDR3 is TGTGCCACCAGCATAGGGGACACCGGGGAGCTGTTTTTT. The V call is TRBV15, the J call TRBJ2-2; weak D call: TRBD1 (5 bases). With 4 bases removed from V and 3 bases from J, the gap between germline ends came to 6 bases. The CDR3 is 13 amino acids. CDR1 and CDR2 (germline): LNHNV, YYDKDF (reference sequence).

This clonotype was observed a handful of times. The chain carries TRBV30 and TRBJ1-2; D unclear. Germline V gene sequence: CDR1 GTSNPN, CDR2 SVGIG (reference sequence). Trimming removed 5 bases at V and 2 bases at J, with 12 bases between. The CDR3 sequence is 13 residues long. CDR3 DNA: TGTGCCTGGGGGGATGACGGAAACTATGGCTACACCTTC. It is translated as CAWGDDGNYGYTF.

V is TRBV24-1 and J is TRBJ2-7, with 7 positions matching TRBD1. The germline gives CDR1 KGHDR, CDR2 SFDVKD. V gave up 4 bases and J gave up 6 bases; unmatched junction bases: 8. The CDR3 is 14 amino acids. The CDR3 coding sequence is TGTGCCACCAGTGACCCCTCGGACAGGTTCGAGCAGTACTTC. Translating gives CATSDPSDRFEQYF.

This clonotype was counted at least ten times. This chain joins TRBV7-9 and TRBJ1-5, with TRBD1 as a possible D gene (5 bases). The CDR3 is made up of 13 amino acids. Trimming removed 8 bases from V and 5 bases from J, with 13 bases in between. CDR1 is SEHNR and CDR2 is FQNEAQ in the germline V gene (reference sequence). The CDR3 here is CASGRGGDQPQHF. In nucleotides, the CDR3 is TGTGCCAGCGGCCGTGGGGGAGATCAGCCCCAGCATTTT.

This clonotype was picked up many times. The chain recombines TRBV6-1 with TRBJ1-5; D is unclear. The CDR3 loop spans 18 amino acids. Germline V lookup: CDR1 MNHNS, CDR2 SASEGT. The ends were cut back, 6 bases at V and 0 bases at J, with 21 bases in the middle. The CDR3 spells CASRKVEKFGDSNQPQHF. DNA for the CDR3: TGTGCCAGCAGGAAGGTCGAGAAATTCGGGGATAGCAATCAGCCCCAGCATTTT.

With regard to this clonotype: A much more abundant neighbour one base away suggests this may be a read error. The chain uses TRBV9 and TRBJ2-1; no clear D. The germline CDR1 and CDR2 sequences are SGDLS and YYNGEE. This CDR3 is built from 12 residues. Trimming stripped 4 bases from V and 6 bases from J, with 8 bases between. CDR3 DNA: TGTGCCAGCAGCCGCAGTATCAATGAGCAGTTCTTC. Translation: CASSRSINEQFF.

Many counts were recorded for this clonotype. The V call is TRBV29-1, the J call TRBJ2-3, with 7 bases aligning to TRBD2. This CDR3 spans 14 amino acids. The ends lost 1 base at V and 6 bases at J; junction bases unmatched: 7. Germline V gene data show CDR1 as SQVTM and CDR2 as ANQGSEA. The CDR3 nucleotides read TGCAGCGTTGAAGGGGGAGGGTTTGCGGATACGCAGTATTTT. Encoded protein: CSVEGGGFADTQYF.

The CDR3 DNA reads as TGCGCCAGCAGCTTGGATGGGACAGGGAGCCTCGGGGAAAAACTGTTTTTT. This sequence encodes CASSLDGTGSLGEKLFF. The chain recombines TRBV5-1 with TRBJ1-4, with 9 bases matching TRBD1. The CDR3 runs to 17 residues. The germline CDR1 and CDR2 sequences are SGHRS and YFSETQ. The V gene end was trimmed by 0 bases and the J gene end by 8 bases; junction bases not matched to a gene: 11. Full variable domain (rest looked up from reference TRBV5-1 and TRBJ1-4): KAGVTQTPRYLIKTRGQQVTLSCSPISGHRSVSWYQQTPGQGLQFLFEYFSETQRNKGNFPGRFSGRQFSNSRSEMNVSTLELGDSALYLCASSLDGTGSLGEKLFFGSGTQLSVL.